What follows are 12 T cell receptor beta chains derived from one specimen sequenced in a study of T cell repertoires in cytomegalovirus infection. Antigen specificity for these receptors is unknown. TCRdb re-analysed the reads in MiXCR, keeping a single row per CDR3 protein. The sample lists around 100,000 distinct CDR3 sequences, 9.5% to 13% seen once, with 31% in the top ten. The sequencing sample was made of PBMCs, sequenced either directly or after in vitro stimulation (not recorded which). All receptors derive from a human donor in good health (CMV status not recorded). Some clones in this sample may be carry-over from other donors' samples.

This clonotype was observed a few times. This rearrangement joins TRBV28 to TRBJ1-1, with no clear D. Germline V gene sequence: CDR1 MDHEN, CDR2 SYDVKM. V lost 5 bases and J lost 0, with 10 bases in between. The CDR3 has 14 amino acids. DNA for the CDR3: TGTGCCAGCAGTCCCTGGGTCGTGAACACTGAAGCTTTCTTT. Translated, it gives CASSPWVVNTEAFF.

This clonotype was seen repeatedly, ten times or more. V usage is TRBV6-2 or TRBV6-3 and J usage is TRBJ1-5; no definite D call. V was trimmed by 0 bases and J by 5 bases, leaving 2 bases between them. CDR1 MNHEY and CDR2 SVGEGT come from the germline V gene. This CDR3 is built from 12 residues. CDR3 protein: CASSYSYQPQHF. CDR3 DNA: TGTGCCAGCAGTTACTCTTATCAGCCCCAGCATTTT.

At least ten counts were recorded for this clonotype. The genes are TRBV19 and TRBJ1-5; the match to TRBD1 covers 7 bases. Trimming removed 3 bases from V and 3 bases from J; junction bases left unmatched: 8. CDR1 and CDR2 (germline): LNHDA, SQIVND (reference sequence). The CDR3 consists of 16 residues. The CDR3, as DNA: TGTGCCAGTAGTATCCGGGGACAGAATATCAATCAGCCCCAGCATTTT. Amino acids: CASSIRGQNINQPQHF.

The V gene is TRBV20-1, the J gene TRBJ1-1; tentative D call: TRBD1 (5 bases). Germline V gene sequence: CDR1 DFQATT, CDR2 SNEGSKA (reference sequence). The CDR3 contains 15 residues. With 6 bases removed from V and 4 bases from J, the gap between germline ends came to 21 bases. The CDR3 coding sequence is TGCAGTGCCCGTAAGCCCACTTGGCAGGGCACTGAAGCTTTCTTT. It codes for CSARKPTWQGTEAFF.

This clonotype turned up a few times. The rearrangement uses TRBV18 and TRBJ1-2; D not resolved. Germline V lookup: CDR1 KGHSH, CDR2 LQKENI. The CDR3 extends over 14 amino acids. Deletions cut 2 bases from V and 6 bases from J, with 13 bases between. The CDR3 protein is CASSPGNRENGYTF. Written as DNA, the CDR3 is TGTGCCAGCTCACCAGGGAACCGGGAGAATGGCTACACCTTC. The whole variable domain, filled in from reference TRBV18 and TRBJ1-2, reads NAGVMQNPRHLVRRRGQEARLRCSPMKGHSHVYWYRQLPEEGLKFMVYLQKENIIDESGMPKERFSAEFPKEGPSILRIQQVVRGDSAAYFCASSPGNRENGYTFGSGTRLTVV.

This clonotype was counted at least ten times. V gene TRBV7-2 combines with J gene TRBJ2-3; tentative D call: TRBD1 (6 bases). The CDR3 totals 13 residues. V was trimmed by 1 base and J by 4 bases, leaving 6 bases between them. CDR1 is SGHTA and CDR2 is FQGNSA in the germline V gene. As DNA, the CDR3 is TGTGCCAGCAGCTTAGACAGGGCAGATACGCAGTATTTT. Translated, it gives CASSLDRADTQYF.

This clonotype has more than one count but fewer than ten. The chain uses TRBV6-5 and TRBJ2-7, with D perhaps given as TRBD1 or TRBD2 (5 bases each). Germline-derived CDR1 and CDR2 are MNHEY and SVGAGI. Trimming removed 5 bases at V and 1 base at J, with 21 bases between. The CDR3 has 17 residues. The CDR3 region has the DNA TGTGCCAGCAGTAACTATCCCCCGGGGCTGGGATCCTACGAGCAGTACTTC. Its protein is CASSNYPPGLGSYEQYF.

This clonotype was seen repeatedly, ten times or more. CDR3 DNA: TGTGCCAGCAGCCCCAGGCCGGGCGGCACCGGGGAGCTGTTTTTT. Amino acids: CASSPRPGGTGELFF. The genes are TRBV7-9 and TRBJ2-2; the D is unclear. This CDR3 has 15 amino acids. Germline values: CDR1 SEHNR, CDR2 FQNEAQ (reference sequence). V lost 5 bases and J lost 4, with 14 bases in between.

This clonotype was seen many times. The genes are TRBV6-7 and TRBJ2-5, with a possible D match to TRBD1 (5 bases). TRBV6-7 is an ORF, with its function uncertain. The V gene lost 0 bases and the J gene lost 0 bases, with 23 bases spanning the gap. CDR3 length equals 20 residues. The CDR3 nucleotides read TGTGCCAGCAGTTACTCGATAAGGGGCGACGAAGGGTCGTACCAAGAGACCCAGTACTTC. This encodes CASSYSIRGDEGSYQETQYF.

This clonotype was seen a handful of times. This chain connects TRBV7-8 to TRBJ2-6; D assignment may be TRBD1 or TRBD2 (5 bases each). V gave up 5 bases and J gave up 4 bases, with 18 bases separating them. Germline CDR1 is SGHVS and CDR2 is FQNEAQ. This CDR3 has 17 residues. The CDR3 sequence is CASSPASGTVGANVLTF. In nucleotides, the CDR3 is TGTGCCAGCAGCCCGGCATCAGGGACGGTCGGGGCCAACGTCCTGACTTTC.

The V call is TRBV20-1, the J call TRBJ2-2; D remains ambiguous. Germline lookup yields CDR1 DFQATT and CDR2 SNEGSKA (reference sequence). This CDR3 is 13 amino acids long. Between the trimmed V and J ends, which lost 3 bases and 2 bases, there was a span of 7 bases. CDR3 in amino acids: CSASPVNTGELFF. CDR3 nucleotide sequence: TGCAGTGCTAGTCCGGTTAACACCGGGGAGCTGTTTTTT.

This clonotype appeared many times. The rearrangement uses TRBV7-8 and TRBJ2-5; D not resolved. Trimming took off 0 bases at V and 8 bases at J, with 7 bases between the two ends. Germline V lookup: CDR1 SGHVS, CDR2 FQNEAQ. The CDR3 runs 12 residues. CDR3 protein: CASSLAFRTQYF. CDR3 coding DNA: TGTGCCAGCAGCTTAGCGTTCCGAACCCAGTACTTC.